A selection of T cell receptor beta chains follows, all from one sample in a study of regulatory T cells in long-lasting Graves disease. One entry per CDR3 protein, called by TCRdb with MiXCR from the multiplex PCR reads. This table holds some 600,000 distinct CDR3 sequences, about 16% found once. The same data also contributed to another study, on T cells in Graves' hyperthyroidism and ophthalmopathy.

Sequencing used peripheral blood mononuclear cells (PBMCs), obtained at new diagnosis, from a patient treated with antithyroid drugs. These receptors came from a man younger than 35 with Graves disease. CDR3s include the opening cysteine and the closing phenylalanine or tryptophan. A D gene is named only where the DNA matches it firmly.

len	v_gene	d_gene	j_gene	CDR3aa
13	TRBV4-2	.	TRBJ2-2	CASRLGDTGKLFF
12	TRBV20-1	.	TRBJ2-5	CSASGQDETQYF
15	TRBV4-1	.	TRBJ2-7	CASSPRDAGSYEQYF
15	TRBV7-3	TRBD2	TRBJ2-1	CASSLHAGGINEQFF
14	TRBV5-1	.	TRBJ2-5	CASSLETGRKTQYF
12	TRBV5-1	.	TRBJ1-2	CASSPENYGYTF
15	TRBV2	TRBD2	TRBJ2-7	CASSLGTAGVYEQYF
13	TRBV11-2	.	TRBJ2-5	CASSPGSSETQYF
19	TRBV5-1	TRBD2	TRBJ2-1	CASSLAPGSYGTTYNEQFF
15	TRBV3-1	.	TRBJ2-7	CASSRDERDTDEQYF
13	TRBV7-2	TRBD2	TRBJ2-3	CASRREGPDTQYF
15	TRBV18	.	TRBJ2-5	CASSPGWSPQETQYF
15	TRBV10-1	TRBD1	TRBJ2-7	CASTGAGDRGCEQYF
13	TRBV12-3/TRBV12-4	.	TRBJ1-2	CASSSSSPQGYTF
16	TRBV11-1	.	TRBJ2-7	CASSLALDRLLYEQYF
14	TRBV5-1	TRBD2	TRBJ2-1	CASAVAGTYNEQFF
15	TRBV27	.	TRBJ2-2	CASSRFSTNSGELFF
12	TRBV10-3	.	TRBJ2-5	CAIAGQQETQYF
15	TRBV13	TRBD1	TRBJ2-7	CASTFSGQGSYEQYF
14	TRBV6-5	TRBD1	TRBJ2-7	CASSYGQGNYEQYF
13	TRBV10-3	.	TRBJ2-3	CAISGRGADTQYF
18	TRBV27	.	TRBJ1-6	CASSLAGTVSSYNSPLHF
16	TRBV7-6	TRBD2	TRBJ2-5	CASSLRSSGYQETQYF
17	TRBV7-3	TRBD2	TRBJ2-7	CASSLGGLAGGPYEQYF